A single sample gave rise to the 27 T cell receptor beta chains below, sequenced in a study of PD-L1 blockade in urothelial cancer. The time point was: pretreatment peripheral blood. The method was immunoSEQ multiplex PCR; TCRdb's version includes in-frame clones alone and lacks a portion of them. The table lists more than 50,000 clones, 65% to 90% of them singletons. The starting material was PBMCs, obtained around atezolizumab (anti-PD-L1) treatment. These receptors all come from a man aged 65 to 79 with urothelial cancer.

The chain employs TRBV6-6 and TRBJ2-7, with TRBD1 matching 7 bases. The germline V gene has CDR1 MNHNY and CDR2 SVGAGI (reference sequence). Trimming at V came to 6 bases and at J to 0 bases, leaving 8 bases not matched to a gene. The CDR3 length is 15 residues. The CDR3 protein is CASRSHRGGSYEQYF. The CDR3 DNA reads TGTGCCAGCAGATCCCACAGGGGTGGCTCCTACGAGCAGTACTTC.

V usage is TRBV30 and J usage is TRBJ1-3, with TRBD1 identical over 8 bases. This CDR3 has 16 amino acids. Germline V gives CDR1 GTSNPN, CDR2 SVGIG (reference sequence). The ends lost 2 bases at V and 3 bases at J; junction bases unmatched: 9. The DNA of the CDR3 is TGTGCCTGGAGTTCTCGGACAGGGAGTGGTGGAAACACCATATATTTT. This sequence encodes CAWSSRTGSGGNTIYF.

This clone was found a few times. The V gene is TRBV25-1, the J gene TRBJ2-1, with 8 bases identical to TRBD2. CDR3 size: 16 residues. CDR1 MGHDK and CDR2 SYGVNS come from the germline V gene. Trimming at V came to 3 bases and at J to 7 bases, leaving 11 bases not matched to a gene. CDR3 sequence reads: CASSESSGPLRNEQFF. The CDR3 coding sequence is TGTGCCAGCAGTGAGTCTAGCGGGCCACTACGGAATGAGCAGTTCTTC.

The chain carries TRBV18 and TRBJ1-2, with D possibly TRBD1 on 5 matching bases. Germline CDR1 and CDR2: KGHSH and LQKENI. The CDR3 runs 13 residues. Trimming left V 0 bases short and J 9 bases short, with 11 bases between. DNA of the CDR3: TGTGCCAGCTCACCACCAGGGGCCGAACGCTACACCTTC. It yields the protein CASSPPGAERYTF.

J is TRBJ2-4 and V is TRBV5-1; 8 positions match TRBD1. The CDR3 runs 15 residues. CDR1 is SGHRS, CDR2 YFSETQ, per germline. Trimming removed 7 bases from V and 8 bases from J; junction bases left unmatched: 14. Here the CDR3 reads CASSALGTGEDIQYF. CDR3 nucleotide sequence: TGCGCCAGCTCAGCCTTGGGGACAGGAGAGGACATTCAGTACTTC.

J is TRBJ1-2 and V is TRBV2; D is uncertain. This CDR3 contains 14 residues. CDR1 is SNHLY, CDR2 FYNNEI, per germline. Trimming removed 3 bases from V and 8 bases from J, with 16 bases in between. CDR3: CASSEERGRGGYTF. The CDR3 DNA follows: TGTGCCAGCAGTGAGGAGCGGGGAAGAGGCGGCTACACCTTC. Looking up the rest from reference TRBV2 and TRBJ1-2 gives the full variable domain: EPEVTQTPSHQVTQMGQEVILRCVPISNHLYFYWYRQILGQKVEFLVSFYNNEISEKSEIFDDQFSVERPDGSNFTLKIRSTKLEDSAMYFCASSEERGRGGYTFGSGTRLTVV.

The chain links TRBV5-1 to TRBJ2-7; 13 bases map to TRBD2. Germline V gene sequence: CDR1 SGHRS, CDR2 YFSETQ. V dropped 2 bases and J dropped 2; count of bases not matched to a gene: 1. The CDR3 contains 15 residues. The chain's CDR3 is CASSLLAGGAYEQYF. In DNA form, the CDR3 reads TGCGCCAGCAGCTTACTAGCGGGAGGGGCCTACGAGCAGTACTTC.

This clone was detected only a few times. The chain combines TRBV4-1 with TRBJ2-7, with 7 bases matching TRBD2. The ends lost 1 base at V and 5 bases at J; junction bases unmatched: 20. The CDR3 is 19 residues long. In germline, CDR1 is MGHRA, CDR2 YSYEKL. The CDR3 loop reads CASSQGRKRGGSDLDEQYF. CDR3 DNA: TGCGCCAGCAGCCAAGGGAGGAAGCGGGGCGGGAGTGATCTGGACGAGCAGTACTTC.

CDR3 loop: CAWRPGTLYGYTF. The CDR3 DNA follows: TGTGCCTGGAGACCCGGGACACTCTATGGCTACACCTTC. The V and J genes are TRBV30 and TRBJ1-2; D is possibly TRBD1 (6 bases). This CDR3 is 13 amino acids long. V lost 3 bases and J 4 bases, leaving 12 bases between the germline ends. Per the germline V gene, CDR1 is GTSNPN and CDR2 is SVGIG (reference sequence).

V is TRBV10-3 and J is TRBJ2-2; D not resolved. CDR3 length equals 14 residues. Trimming stripped 0 bases from V and 6 bases from J, with 8 bases between. Germline assignment: CDR1 ENHRY and CDR2 SYGVKD. In DNA form, the CDR3 reads TGTGCCATCAGTGAGTCGTCCGCGGCCGGGGAGCTGTTTTTT. Its protein product is CAISESSAAGELFF.

V is TRBV28 and J is TRBJ2-1; 7 positions agree with TRBD1. Germline loops: CDR1 MDHEN, CDR2 SYDVKM. Trimming removed 6 bases from V and 5 bases from J; junction bases left unmatched: 7. The CDR3 is 14 amino acids. The CDR3 region is CASSRGQSDNEQFF. The CDR3, as DNA: TGTGCCAGCAGCCGGGGACAGTCCGACAATGAGCAGTTCTTC.

The rearrangement links TRBV4-1 to TRBJ2-3, with TRBD2 as a possible D gene (5 bases). Germline CDR1 reads MGHRA; CDR2 reads YSYEKL. Trimming took 0 bases from V and 3 from J, leaving 7 bases between them. The CDR3 is 14 amino acids. This CDR3 is CASSQDGVTDTQYF. The DNA for the CDR3 is TGCGCCAGCAGCCAAGACGGGGTGACAGATACGCAGTATTTT.

This clone was seen a single time. V usage is TRBV28 and J usage is TRBJ2-2; 7 bases are shared with TRBD1. From germline, CDR1 is MDHEN and CDR2 SYDVKM. The CDR3 totals 14 residues. J gave up 2 bases and V 8 bases, and 5 bases lay outside the gene matches. The CDR3 reads CASSRQGNTGELFF. Written as DNA, the CDR3 is TGTGCCAGCTCTCGACAGGGCAACACCGGGGAGCTGTTTTTT.

V is TRBV2 and J is TRBJ1-1; D gene ambiguous. The germline V gene has CDR1 SNHLY and CDR2 FYNNEI. The CDR3 loop spans 14 amino acids. The germline V and J ends were trimmed by 6 bases and 4 bases, with 15 bases remaining between them. CDR3 nucleotide sequence: TGTGCCAGCAGGAGGCAGGCGGGCAGCACTGAAGCTTTCTTT. Its translation is CASRRQAGSTEAFF.

The chain joins TRBV25-1 to TRBJ2-4, with TRBD2 identical over 8 bases. The J segment lost 6 bases and the V segment lost 6 bases, leaving 16 bases of the junction unmatched. Germline CDR1 reads MGHDK; CDR2 reads SYGVNS. The CDR3 length is 17 residues. CDR3 bases: TGTGCCAGCAGCGGCAGGGGTCGGGAGGGCCGGGGAAACATTCAGTACTTC. It translates to CASSGRGREGRGNIQYF.

This clone was seen once. The rearrangement uses TRBV9 and TRBJ2-5, with 8 nucleotides matching TRBD2. Germline CDR1 reads SGDLS; CDR2 reads YYNGEE. Losses at the gene ends were 0 bases for V and 4 bases for J; bases not matched to a gene: 2. The CDR3 has 14 amino acids. The chain's CDR3 is CASSVGGRTETQYF. CDR3 nucleotide sequence: TGTGCCAGCAGCGTAGGCGGGAGGACAGAGACCCAGTACTTC.

This chain uses TRBV4-1 with TRBJ2-7; 9 bases fit TRBD1. Germline CDR1 MGHRA, CDR2 YSYEKL. The CDR3 sequence is 15 residues long. With V trimmed by 4 bases and J by 1 base, 5 bases remained unmatched. CDR3 amino acids: CASSPLGTGSYEQYF. For the CDR3, the DNA is TGCGCCAGCAGCCCACTCGGGACAGGGTCCTACGAGCAGTACTTC.

J is TRBJ2-7 and V is TRBV11-2; a weak D match, TRBD2 (6 bases). Per germline, CDR1 SGHAT and CDR2 FQNNGV. The CDR3 totals 14 residues. The V gene lost 1 base and the J gene lost 4 bases, with 11 bases spanning the gap. As DNA, the CDR3 is TGTGCCAGCAGCTTAGCGGGAGATAGGTACGAGCAGTACTTC. Translating gives CASSLAGDRYEQYF. Together with reference TRBV11-2 and TRBJ2-7, the CDR3 gives the full variable domain: EAGVAQSPRYKIIEKRQSVAFWCNPISGHATLYWYQQILGQGPKLLIQFQNNGVVDDSQLPKDRFSAERLKGVDSTLKIQPAKLEDSAVYLCASSLAGDRYEQYFGPGTRLTVT.

The chain carries TRBV5-5 and TRBJ1-5; TRBD1 might be the D (5 bases). Germline values: CDR1 SGHKS, CDR2 YYEKEE (reference sequence). This CDR3 comprises 13 residues. V lost 0 bases and J 5 bases, leaving 6 bases between the germline ends. The CDR3 nucleotides read TGTGCCAGCAGCTTGGCCAGGGATCAGCCCCAGCATTTT. Residues: CASSLARDQPQHF.

The chain employs TRBV5-1 and TRBJ1-2, with D possibly being TRBD1 (5 bases). Germline V gene lookup returns CDR1 SGHRS and CDR2 YFSETQ. The CDR3 extends over 12 amino acids. Between the trimmed V and J ends, which lost 4 bases and 3 bases, there was a span of 7 bases. CDR3 bases: TGCGCCAGCAGCATAGGGGACTATGGCTACACCTTC. This sequence encodes CASSIGDYGYTF.

This chain links TRBV6-6 with TRBJ2-3, with TRBD2 identical over 12 bases. This CDR3 has 15 amino acids. Trimming at V came to 8 bases and at J to 6 bases, leaving 9 bases not matched to a gene. CDR1 and CDR2 (germline): MNHNY, SVGAGI (reference sequence). The CDR3 nucleotides read TGTGCCAGCGCTAGCGGGAGGGCCGGGTTGGATACGCAGTATTTT. As protein: CASASGRAGLDTQYF.

J is TRBJ2-2 and V is TRBV9; D call uncertain. V was trimmed by 0 bases and J by 3 bases, leaving 6 bases between them. This CDR3 region has 14 residues. Germline V CDR1 and CDR2: SGDLS, YYNGEE. The CDR3 here is CASSVGQYTGELFF. The CDR3 DNA reads as TGTGCCAGCAGCGTAGGCCAGTACACCGGGGAGCTGTTTTTT.

CDR3 coding DNA: TGTGCCAGCAGCACCGAGCGGGGGAGCTCCTACAATGAGCAGTTCTTC. Protein: CASSTERGSSYNEQFF. The chain links TRBV9 to TRBJ2-1, with 8 nucleotides matching TRBD2. CDR1 is SGDLS, CDR2 YYNGEE, per germline. Trimming removed 4 bases from V and 0 bases from J; junction bases left unmatched: 6. This CDR3 is 16 amino acids long.

The J gene is TRBJ1-5, the V gene TRBV28, with D possibly TRBD1 on 5 matching bases. The germline V gene has CDR1 MDHEN and CDR2 SYDVKM. With 6 bases removed from V and 9 bases from J, the gap between germline ends came to 15 bases. This CDR3 contains 13 residues. CDR3 DNA sequence: TGTGCCAGCAGAAAAGGCGGGGCTGGGCCCCAGCATTTT. This translates into CASRKGGAGPQHF.

On this clone: The same CDR3 also results from other DNA sequences found in this sample. CDR3 DNA: TGTGCCAGCAGTGTCGCTAGCGGGAACACAGATACGCAGTATTTT. As protein: CASSVASGNTDTQYF. The chain couples TRBV2 to TRBJ2-3; 9 nucleotides match TRBD2. V dropped 4 bases and J dropped 2; count of bases not matched to a gene: 4. CDR1 is SNHLY, CDR2 FYNNEI, per germline. The length of the CDR3 is 15 residues.

The CDR3 DNA sequence: TGTGCCAGCGCTAGAGCGGGAGATCTCTACGAGCAGTACTTC. Encoded protein: CASARAGDLYEQYF. The gene calls are TRBV25-1 and TRBJ2-7; TRBD2 matches 8 bases. CDR3 length: 14 residues. V was clipped by 8 bases and J by 3 bases; unmatched bases: 9. The germline gives CDR1 MGHDK, CDR2 SYGVNS.

J is TRBJ2-3 and V is TRBV2; 9 nucleotides line up with TRBD2. The CDR3 runs 14 residues. The germline V gene encodes CDR1 SNHLY and CDR2 FYNNEI. Unmatched junction bases numbered 7, after V lost 7 bases and J lost 5 bases. CDR3 sequence: CASKRGLALDTQYF. The CDR3 DNA reads as TGTGCCAGCAAACGCGGACTAGCGTTAGATACGCAGTATTTT.